This TCR beta chain was retrieved from a study of blood T cell repertoires in COVID-19. CDR1 MNHEY and CDR2 SMNVEV come from the germline V gene (reference sequence). Trimming at V came to 0 bases and at J to 2 bases, leaving 4 bases not matched to a gene. There are 16 residues in the CDR3. Original data processing: Reference gene primer amplification in the assay estimated nucleated cell counts. Using immunoSEQ multiplex PCR, the repertoire was profiled, and TCRdb retains in-frame clones only, with some absent. Clone size and V and J calls were adopted from that table, with D and trimming inferred from the DNA. The repertoire consists of fewer than 150,000 clones, with just over 75% occurring once and the leading ten covering under 14%.

The sequence derives from a human donor in a cohort sampled during active COVID-19. The J gene is TRBJ2-3, the V gene TRBV27, with 8 bases aligning to TRBD2. Sequenced sample: peripheral blood. This CDR3 is CASSLSPGGLTDTQYF. The DNA of the CDR3 is TGTGCCAGCAGTTTATCTCCGGGGGGGCTCACAGATACGCAGTATTTT.